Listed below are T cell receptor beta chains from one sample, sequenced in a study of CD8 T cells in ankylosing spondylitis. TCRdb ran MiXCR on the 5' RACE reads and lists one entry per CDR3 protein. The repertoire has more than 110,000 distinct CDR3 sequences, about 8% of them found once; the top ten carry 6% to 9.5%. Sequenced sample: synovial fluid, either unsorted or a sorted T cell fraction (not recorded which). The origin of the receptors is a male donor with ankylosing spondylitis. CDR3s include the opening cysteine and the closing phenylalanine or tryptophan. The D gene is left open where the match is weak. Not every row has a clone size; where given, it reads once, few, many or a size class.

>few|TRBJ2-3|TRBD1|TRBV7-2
TGTGCCAGCAGCTTAGGGACAGGGGCAGATACGCAGTATTTT
CASSLGTGADTQYF
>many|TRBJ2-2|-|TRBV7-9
TGTGCCAGCAGCTTCGCCCAAGAAGGGGAGAAGCTGTTTTTT
CASSFAQEGEKLFF
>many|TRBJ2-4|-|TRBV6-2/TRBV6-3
TGTGCCAGCAGCCCTGCGGGAAGTGGACTAAACATTCAGTACTTC
CASSPAGSGLNIQYF
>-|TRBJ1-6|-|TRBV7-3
TGTGCCAGCAGCCTAGAGGGTAACGAGTATAATTCACCCCTCCACTTT
CASSLEGNEYNSPLHF
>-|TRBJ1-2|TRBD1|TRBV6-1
TGTGCCAGCAGTCAGGGAAACAGGGGGGATGGCTACACCTTC
CASSQGNRGDGYTF
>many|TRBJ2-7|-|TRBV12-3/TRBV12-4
TGTGCCAGCAGTTGGACAGATGCCTACGAGCAGTACTTC
CASSWTDAYEQYF
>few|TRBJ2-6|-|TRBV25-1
TGTGCCAGCAGTGACCCGGCAGCCTCTGGGGCCAACGTCCTGACTTTC
CASSDPAASGANVLTF
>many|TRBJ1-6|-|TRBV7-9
TGTGCCAGCAGCCCGGGTACTCTTGGGTCACCCCTCCACTTT
CASSPGTLGSPLHF
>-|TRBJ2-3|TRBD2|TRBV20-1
TGCAGCCCCCTGGCGGCGGGAGCGGATACGCAGTATTTT
CSPLAAGADTQYF
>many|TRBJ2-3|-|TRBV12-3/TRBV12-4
TGTGCCAGTCTCTCCAGGACCCGCACAGATACGCAGTATTTT
CASLSRTRTDTQYF
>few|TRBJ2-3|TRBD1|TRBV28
TGTGCCAGCAGTTCCTCCGGGACAGGGACAGATACGCAGTATTTT
CASSSSGTGTDTQYF
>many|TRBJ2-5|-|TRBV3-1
TGTGCCAGCAGCCCTCGGGGGACCGGGGGAGAGACCCAGTACTTC
CASSPRGTGGETQYF
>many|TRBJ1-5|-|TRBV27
TGTGCCAGCAGTTTATCGCAGGGGCCTTATCAGCCCCAGCATTTT
CASSLSQGPYQPQHF
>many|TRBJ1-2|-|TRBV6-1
TGTGCCAGCAGACCCCCTTTGGACGGCCCCTATGGCTACACCTTC
CASRPPLDGPYGYTF
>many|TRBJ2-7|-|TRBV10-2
TGCGCCAGCAGTGAGATGGGTTACGAGCAGTACTTC
CASSEMGYEQYF
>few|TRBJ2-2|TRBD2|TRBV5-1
TGCGCCAGCAGCCAGGGACTACGGACCGGGGAGCTGTTTTTT
CASSQGLRTGELFF
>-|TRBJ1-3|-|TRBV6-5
TGTGCCAGCAGTTACTCGGTCTCTGGAAACACCATATATTTT
CASSYSVSGNTIYF
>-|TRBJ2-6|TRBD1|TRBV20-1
TGCAGTGCTCGACAGGGGGTTTCTGGGGCCAACGTCCTGACTTTC
CSARQGVSGANVLTF
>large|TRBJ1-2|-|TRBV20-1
TGCAGTGCTAGTATCTATGGCTACACCTTC
CSASIYGYTF
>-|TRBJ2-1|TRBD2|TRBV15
TGTGCCACCAGCAGAGCGAGCGGGGATTACAATGAGCAGTTCTTC
CATSRASGDYNEQFF
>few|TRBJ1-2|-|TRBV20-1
TGCAGTGCTAGACCAGGGAACTATGGCTACACCTTC
CSARPGNYGYTF
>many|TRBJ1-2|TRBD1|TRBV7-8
TGTGCCAGCAGCTTCATACAGGGGTACTATGGCTACACCTTC
CASSFIQGYYGYTF
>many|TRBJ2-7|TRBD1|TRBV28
TGTGCCAGCAACCCTGCGGGCACAGGGGGCACCTACGAGCAGTACTTC
CASNPAGTGGTYEQYF
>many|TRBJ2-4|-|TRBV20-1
TGCAGTGCAGGGACCGCAGCCAAAAACATTCAGTACTTC
CSAGTAAKNIQYF
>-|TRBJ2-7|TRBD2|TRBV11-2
TGTGCCAGCAGCTCCCCGGGGGAGGGCCTCTACGAGCAGTACTTC
CASSSPGEGLYEQYF
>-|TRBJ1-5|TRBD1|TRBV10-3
TGTGCCTCGGGGAACAGGGGGGGATATAGCAATCAGCCCCAGCATTTT
CASGNRGGYSNQPQHF
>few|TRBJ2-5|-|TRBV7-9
TGTGCCAGCAGCTTCAGGGAAGAGACCCAGTACTTC
CASSFREETQYF
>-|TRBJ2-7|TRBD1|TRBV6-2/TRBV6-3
TGTGCCAGCAGTTACCCCGGACAGGCCGCCTCCTACGAGCAGTACTTC
CASSYPGQAASYEQYF
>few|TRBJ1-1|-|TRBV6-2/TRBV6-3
TGTGCCAGCAGTTACCCTCCCGGGGCAGGGCTGAACACTGAAGCTTTCTTT
CASSYPPGAGLNTEAFF
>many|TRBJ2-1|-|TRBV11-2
TGTGCCAGCAGCCCCTTACTAAGCCGCTCCTACAATGAGCAGTTCTTC
CASSPLLSRSYNEQFF
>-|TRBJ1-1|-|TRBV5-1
TGCGCCAGCAGCTTGGTAGTGGCGGATAACACTGAAGCTTTCTTT
CASSLVVADNTEAFF
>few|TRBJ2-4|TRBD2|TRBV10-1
TGCGCCAGCAGTGCTAGTTCGGCTAGCGGCTACATTCAGTACTTC
CASSASSASGYIQYF
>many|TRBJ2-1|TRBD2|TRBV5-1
TGCGCCAGCAGCTTATCCGGGACTAAAACCTACAATGAGCAGTTCTTC
CASSLSGTKTYNEQFF
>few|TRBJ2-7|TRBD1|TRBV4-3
TGCGCCAGCAGCCCTACAGGGGATAGCTACGATGAGCAGTACTTC
CASSPTGDSYDEQYF
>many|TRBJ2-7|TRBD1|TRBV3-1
TGTGCCAGCAGCCAAGATATCGGGACAGGCCCCTACGAGCAGTACTTC
CASSQDIGTGPYEQYF
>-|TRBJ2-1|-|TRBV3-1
TGTGCCAGCAGCCAAGAATTGGGTAGGTCCTACAATGAGCAGTTCTTC
CASSQELGRSYNEQFF
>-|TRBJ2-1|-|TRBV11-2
TGTGCCAGCAGCCCTACTCGCAATGAGCAGTTCTTC
CASSPTRNEQFF
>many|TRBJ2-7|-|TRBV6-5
TGTGCCAGCAGTAACCCAGCTAGGGGGTCCCCTTTCTTC
CASSNPARGSPFF
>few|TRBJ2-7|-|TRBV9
TGTGCCAGCAGCGTAGGTAATGGTTACGAGCAGTACTTC
CASSVGNGYEQYF
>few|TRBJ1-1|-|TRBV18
TGTGCCAGCTCACCACGGCGAGAATGGGCTGAAGCTTTCTTT
CASSPRREWAEAFF
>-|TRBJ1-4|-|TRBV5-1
TGCGCCAGCAGCTTCCAACAGGGCAGTAATGAAAAACTGTTTTTT
CASSFQQGSNEKLFF
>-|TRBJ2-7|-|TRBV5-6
TGTGCCAGCAGCTTTCCTGGTACCCCGCAGTACTTC
CASSFPGTPQYF
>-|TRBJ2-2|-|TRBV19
TGTGCCAGTAGTATACAGAACACCGGGGAGCTGTTTTTT
CASSIQNTGELFF
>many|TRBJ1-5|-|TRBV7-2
TGTGCCAGCAGCTTAGTAGTTAATCAGCCCCAGCATTTT
CASSLVVNQPQHF
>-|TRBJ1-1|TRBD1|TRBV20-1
TGCAGTGCCGAGGGACAGGGGACCACTGAAGCTTTCTTT
CSAEGQGTTEAFF
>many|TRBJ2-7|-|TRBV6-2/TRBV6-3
TGTGCCAGCACCCCCGGACTGTGGAAATTGGGTGAGCAGTACTTC
CASTPGLWKLGEQYF
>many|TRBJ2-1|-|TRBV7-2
TGTGCCAGCAGCTACTACGGTGAGCAGTTCTTC
CASSYYGEQFF
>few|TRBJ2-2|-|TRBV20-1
TGCAGTGCTAGTTCAGGGAACACCGGGGAGCTGTTTTTT
CSASSGNTGELFF
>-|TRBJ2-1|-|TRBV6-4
TGTGCCAGCAGTAACATAGGGACTCCAGATGAGCAGTTCTTC
CASSNIGTPDEQFF
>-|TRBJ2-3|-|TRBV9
TGTGCCAGCAGCGTAGGGCTAGCGAGGGGAGATACGCAGTATTTT
CASSVGLARGDTQYF
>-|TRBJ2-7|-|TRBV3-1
TGTGCCTCCAGCAAACAGGTCACTAGGGGACCATATTACTACGAGCAGTACTTC
CASSKQVTRGPYYYEQYF